This entry lists 8 T cell receptor beta chains sequenced from one sample in a study of blood T cell repertoires in COVID-19. The data were produced by immunoSEQ multiplex PCR, yet TCRdb's version contains in-frame clones alone and is incomplete. The data hold about 160,000 clones, with roughly 90% observed a single time. Input material: peripheral blood. The receptors stem from a man aged 30-40 years with COVID-19, enrolled during active disease.

The chain links TRBV12-3 or TRBV12-4 to TRBJ1-1, with D tentatively TRBD1 (6 bases). The CDR3 is made up of 13 amino acids. The germline V and J ends were trimmed by 6 bases and 1 base, with 9 bases remaining between them. CDR3 protein: CASRQGWNTEAFF. Written as DNA, the CDR3 is TGTGCCAGCAGACAGGGTTGGAACACTGAAGCTTTCTTT.

The chain carries TRBV5-1 and TRBJ1-3, with TRBD1 matching 7 bases. The CDR3 runs 16 residues. Germline-derived CDR1 and CDR2 are SGHRS and YFSETQ. With 0 bases clipped from V and 5 bases from J, the junction kept 8 bases outside the gene matches. The CDR3 sequence is CASSLAGTEYRNTIYF. In DNA, the CDR3 is TGCGCCAGCAGCTTGGCTGGGACAGAGTATAGAAACACCATATATTTT.

V is TRBV7-9 and J is TRBJ2-4; D is perhaps TRBD1 (5 bases). Trimming shortened V by 2 bases and J by 8 bases, and 10 bases separated the two germline ends. Per germline, CDR1 SEHNR and CDR2 FQNEAQ (reference sequence). CDR3 length: 13 residues. The CDR3: CASSLLGDDIQYF. The CDR3 DNA follows: TGTGCCAGCAGCTTATTAGGGGATGACATTCAGTACTTC.

The V call is TRBV29-1, the J call TRBJ1-2; TRBD1 might be the D (6 bases). Germline V lookup: CDR1 SQVTM, CDR2 ANQGSEA. The CDR3 contains 17 residues. V was clipped by 7 bases and J by 0 bases, with 24 bases between them. The CDR3 loop is CSAALGGAGASNYGYTF. DNA of the CDR3: TGCAGCGCCGCCCTAGGTGGGGCAGGGGCCTCTAACTATGGCTACACCTTC.

The DNA of the CDR3 is TGTGCCAGCAGTTTTGAGGTTGCTGAAGCTTTCTTT. Encoded protein: CASSFEVAEAFF. This rearrangement joins TRBV28 to TRBJ1-1; D is ambiguous. V was pared by 3 bases and J by 6 bases, with 8 bases between. The CDR3 is 12 amino acids. In germline, CDR1 is MDHEN, CDR2 SYDVKM.

This clone was recorded once. The chain recombines TRBV7-2 with TRBJ1-1, with TRBD1 as a possible D gene (5 bases). Germline-derived CDR1 and CDR2 are SGHTA and FQGNSA. The ends were cut back, 0 bases at V and 1 base at J, with 9 bases in the middle. The CDR3 is made up of 15 amino acids. CDR3 amino acids: CASSLARAANTEAFF. The CDR3 region has the DNA TGTGCCAGCAGCTTAGCCAGGGCGGCGAACACTGAAGCTTTCTTT.

The chain couples TRBV18 to TRBJ2-7; TRBD1 agrees at 11 bases. The trim removed 2 bases at V and 3 bases at J, leaving 9 bases unmatched. Germline assignment: CDR1 KGHSH and CDR2 LQKENI. This CDR3 has 17 residues. The CDR3 spells CASSPYDRDRGFYEQYF. CDR3 in DNA: TGTGCCAGCTCACCATACGACCGGGACAGGGGGTTCTACGAGCAGTACTTC.

The CDR3 here is CASSTPLSEGVGSNQPQHF. Here the CDR3 DNA reads TGTGCCAGTAGCACTCCGTTAAGCGAGGGGGTTGGTAGCAATCAGCCCCAGCATTTT. The chain carries TRBV19 and TRBJ1-5, with D maybe TRBD1 (6 bases). V lost 6 bases to trimming and J lost 0 bases, with 24 bases between them. This CDR3 is built from 19 residues. Germline V gives CDR1 LNHDA, CDR2 SQIVND (reference sequence).